This entry lists 13 T cell receptor beta chains sequenced from one sample in a study of molecular identifiers for immune sequencing clone quantification. TCRdb re-called the PCR reads with MiXCR, one entry per CDR3 protein. The sample consists of about 60,000 distinct CDR3 sequences, about a fifth of them appearing once. The sequenced material came from naive CD8+ T cells from blood, with Jurkat cell RNA spiked in. Stated subset: FACS-sorted CD8+CD4-CCR7+CD45RA+ naive T cells. The receptors stem from a human donor in good health. Some libraries in this study had Jurkat cell RNA spiked in.

In this sample, this clonotype turned up many times. The chain links TRBV20-1 to TRBJ2-7, with TRBD1 matching 10 bases. V shed 6 bases, J shed 5 bases, and the junction held 7 bases outside the gene matches. This CDR3 is built from 13 residues. CDR1 is DFQATT and CDR2 is SNEGSKA in the germline V gene (reference sequence). The CDR3 reads CSAPGTGVDEQYF. The CDR3 region has the DNA TGCAGTGCGCCCGGGACAGGGGTGGACGAGCAGTACTTC.

This clonotype showed up many times. The chain combines TRBV10-3 with TRBJ2-7; D possibly corresponds to TRBD1 (6 bases). The CDR3 is 16 residues long. The germline CDR1 and CDR2 sequences are ENHRY and SYGVKD. Trimming stripped 3 bases from V and 1 base from J, with 16 bases between. The CDR3 region is CAISDQVVQGSYEQYF. In nucleotides, the CDR3 is TGTGCCATCAGTGACCAAGTGGTCCAGGGGTCCTACGAGCAGTACTTC.

This clonotype was picked up many times. The CDR3 region has the DNA TGTGCCAGCAGCTCCAGCGAACTAGGGTTACGGGGTGCTACGCAGTATTTT. Translating gives CASSSSELGLRGATQYF. The J gene is TRBJ2-3, the V gene TRBV7-8, with a weak D call TRBD2 (5 bases). Trimming shortened V by 4 bases and J by 8 bases, and 25 bases separated the two germline ends. Germline CDR1 reads SGHVS; CDR2 reads FQNEAQ. This CDR3 has 17 residues.

This clonotype is a singleton in its sample. The genes are TRBV6-1 and TRBJ2-3; D perhaps matches TRBD1 (6 bases). CDR1 is MNHNS, CDR2 SASEGT, per germline. The germline V and J ends were trimmed by 6 bases and 6 bases, with 19 bases remaining between them. The CDR3 runs 15 residues. The CDR3 DNA is TGTGCCAGCAGCACCGACAGGAGACTTCGGGATACGCAGTATTTT. As protein: CASSTDRRLRDTQYF.

Ten or more counts support this clonotype. This chain links TRBV7-9 with TRBJ1-2; TRBD1 matches 9 bases. Germline CDR1 SEHNR, CDR2 FQNEAQ (reference sequence). The ends lost 7 bases at V and 2 bases at J; junction bases unmatched: 5. The CDR3 has 14 residues. In DNA form, the CDR3 reads TGTGCCAGCACAGGGACAGGGACCAACTATGGCTACACCTTC. Translation: CASTGTGTNYGYTF.

This clonotype has a count of ten or more. The chain employs TRBV27 and TRBJ2-1; perhaps D is TRBD1 or TRBD2 (5 bases each). Germline values: CDR1 MNHEY, CDR2 SMNVEV (reference sequence). The CDR3 spans 16 residues. V lost 7 bases and J 0 bases, leaving 16 bases between the germline ends. The CDR3 nucleotides are TGTGCCAGCACCCCTTCTTGGGGGAGCTCCTACAATGAGCAGTTCTTC. This gives the protein CASTPSWGSSYNEQFF.

A remark on this clonotype: Compared with germline, one end of the junction differs, possibly owing to a read error. This sequence joins TRBV7-2 and TRBJ1-1, with D possibly being TRBD1 (5 bases). Germline V lookup: CDR1 SGHTA, CDR2 FQGNSA. The CDR3 length is 14 residues. CDR3 sequence reads: CASSLAWGHTEAFF. The CDR3 bases are TGTGCCAGCAGCTTAGCGTGGGGCCACACCGAAGCTTTCTTT.

This clonotype was seen more than once but under ten times. A much larger clone differs by one base, so this may be a read error. V usage is TRBV13 and J usage is TRBJ2-7; D may correspond to TRBD1 or TRBD2 (5 bases each). Germline CDR1 PRHDT, CDR2 FYEKMQ (reference sequence). The CDR3 has 14 residues. CDR3 amino acids: CASSGVGVPYGQYF. As DNA, the CDR3 is TGTGCCAGCAGCGGAGTGGGGGTGCCCTACGGGCAGTACTTC.

This clonotype was counted at least ten times. The rearrangement uses TRBV30 and TRBJ2-2, with TRBD2 matching over 10 bases. The CDR3 covers 16 residues. The trim removed 1 base at V and 1 base at J, leaving 3 bases unmatched. CDR1 is GTSNPN and CDR2 is SVGIG in the germline V gene (reference sequence). The CDR3 loop reads CAWSGTSGLNTGELFF. Here the CDR3 DNA reads TGTGCCTGGAGTGGGACTAGCGGATTGAACACCGGGGAGCTGTTTTTT. The variable domain in full, completed from reference TRBV30 and TRBJ2-2, reads SQTIHQWPATLVQPVGSPLSLECTVEGTSNPNLYWYRQAAGRGLQLLFYSVGIGQISSEVPQNLSASRPQDRQFILSSKKLLLSDSGFYLCAWSGTSGLNTGELFFGEGSRLTVL.

This clonotype was counted at least ten times. The chain joins TRBV6-5 to TRBJ1-5; the match to TRBD1 covers 8 bases. J was trimmed by 0 bases and V by 6 bases; bases with no gene match: 16. Germline CDR1 and CDR2: MNHEY and SVGAGI. There are 19 residues in the CDR3. The CDR3 is CASSHLVGTGFYSNQPQHF. CDR3 bases: TGTGCCAGCAGCCACTTGGTTGGGACAGGCTTCTATAGCAATCAGCCCCAGCATTTT.

This clonotype showed up many times. V usage is TRBV29-1 and J usage is TRBJ2-1; D gene unclear. The CDR3 loop spans 13 amino acids. The germline V gene encodes CDR1 SQVTM and CDR2 ANQGSEA. The V gene lost 6 bases and the J gene lost 2 bases, with 11 bases spanning the gap. Here the CDR3 reads CSVIYLTYNEQFF. In DNA, the CDR3 is TGCAGCGTCATATATCTAACCTACAATGAGCAGTTCTTC.

This clonotype was observed a few times. The gene calls are TRBV19 and TRBJ2-1, with TRBD2 as a possible D gene (6 bases). CDR1 and CDR2 (germline): LNHDA, SQIVND (reference sequence). V lost 4 bases and J 2 bases, leaving 24 bases between the germline ends. This CDR3 region has 19 residues. The CDR3 region is CASSTEKIIRDSAYNEQFF. In DNA form, the CDR3 reads TGTGCCAGTAGTACAGAGAAAATTATCCGGGACTCGGCCTACAATGAGCAGTTCTTC.

This clonotype was picked up many times. The gene calls are TRBV7-9 and TRBJ2-5, with 10 positions matching TRBD1. The germline gives CDR1 SEHNR, CDR2 FQNEAQ (reference sequence). J lost 1 base, V lost 1 base, and 6 bases had no gene match. The CDR3 is 17 amino acids. The DNA of the CDR3 is TGTGCCAGCAGCTTAGATAAAAGGACAGGGGGCCAAGAGACCCAGTACTTC. It translates to CASSLDKRTGGQETQYF.